The rows below give T cell receptor beta chains drawn from one sample of a study of CD8 T cells in Susac syndrome. TCRdb redid the calling of the immunoSEQ multiplex PCR reads with MiXCR, one entry per CDR3 protein. This sample has about 120,000 distinct CDR3 sequences; around 94% occur once, and the top ten carry just over 0.095%. Sequencing used CD4+ T cells from PBMCs. These receptors were obtained from a human donor in good health. Both conserved end residues are part of each CDR3. The D gene is left open where the match is weak. Size values are once, few and many counts, or a class for expanded clones, and some rows have none.

abundance: -; j_gene: TRBJ1-5; v_gene: TRBV6-2/TRBV6-3; d_gene: TRBD1; CDR3nt: TGTGCCAGCAGGGGGGGGACAGCAAGCGGCGCTTGGCAGCCCCAGCATTTT; CDR3aa: CASRGGTASGAWQPQHF
abundance: once; j_gene: TRBJ2-1; v_gene: TRBV12-3/TRBV12-4; d_gene: -; CDR3nt: TGTGCCAGCAGTTTCTCGCCCGGGCTGAGCTCCTACAATGAGCAGTTCTTC; CDR3aa: CASSFSPGLSSYNEQFF
abundance: -; j_gene: TRBJ1-1; v_gene: TRBV29-1; d_gene: -; CDR3nt: TGCAGCGCGAGGGCAGGGGAGGATCTCACTGAAGCTTTCTTT; CDR3aa: CSARAGEDLTEAFF
abundance: -; j_gene: TRBJ2-1; v_gene: TRBV7-2; d_gene: TRBD2; CDR3nt: TGTGCCAGCAGCTTGCCTTGGGGCGGGGGCTACAATGAGCAGTTCTTC; CDR3aa: CASSLPWGGGYNEQFF
abundance: -; j_gene: TRBJ2-7; v_gene: TRBV5-1; d_gene: -; CDR3nt: TGCGCCAGCCCCCCCGGACTGTCTAATTACGAGCAGTACTTC; CDR3aa: CASPPGLSNYEQYF
abundance: -; j_gene: TRBJ1-1; v_gene: TRBV29-1; d_gene: TRBD1; CDR3nt: TGCAGCGTTGGTCGGACAGGGTGGATTGGGAACACTGAAGCTTTCTTT; CDR3aa: CSVGRTGWIGNTEAFF
abundance: once; j_gene: TRBJ1-1; v_gene: TRBV30; d_gene: -; CDR3nt: TGTGCCTGGAGTAAACGACAGTTTGACACTGAAGCTTTCTTT; CDR3aa: CAWSKRQFDTEAFF
abundance: -; j_gene: TRBJ1-6; v_gene: TRBV21-1; d_gene: -; CDR3nt: TGTGCCAGCAGCAGACCAGAGGGGACAGGGCTCCGGTCACCCCTCCACTTT; CDR3aa: CASSRPEGTGLRSPLHF
abundance: -; j_gene: TRBJ2-7; v_gene: TRBV27; d_gene: TRBD1; CDR3nt: TGTGCCAGCAGCCGCCGCCCGGGACAGGGGTACGAGCAGTACTTC; CDR3aa: CASSRRPGQGYEQYF
abundance: -; j_gene: TRBJ2-7; v_gene: TRBV6-1; d_gene: -; CDR3nt: TGTGCCAGCCGGAGGGAACAGGGAGGCTACGAGCAGTACTTC; CDR3aa: CASRREQGGYEQYF
abundance: -; j_gene: TRBJ1-1; v_gene: TRBV3-1; d_gene: -; CDR3nt: TGTGCCAGCAGCCTGACCGCAGGGAACACTGAAGCTTTCTTT; CDR3aa: CASSLTAGNTEAFF